This TCR beta chain was documented in a study of chemoradiotherapy in HPV16-positive cancers. Study results and caveats: For HPV16-positive patients, expanding HPV-responsive T cells associated with longer recurrence-free survival.

Produced via immunoSEQ multiplex PCR; TCRdb's table is partial and in-frame only. This table holds roughly 15,000 clones, approximately 89% found once. Concerning this clone itself: Its cognate antigen is unknown.

The source is a human donor with HPV-associated anogenital cancer. This specimen consisted of tumor tissue, obtained from a patient who underwent chemoradiotherapy.

Here the CDR3 DNA reads TGTGCCAGTAGTAAGGGGCCCGTTGAAGGGACCCAGTACTTC. Translating gives CASSKGPVEGTQYF. This chain connects TRBV19 to TRBJ2-5, with a weak D call TRBD1 (5 bases). This CDR3 spans 14 amino acids. The V end was cut by 4 bases, the J end by 7 bases, with 16 bases between. The V gene's germline CDR1 is LNHDA and CDR2 SQIVND (reference sequence).